This TCR beta chain originates from a study of control samples from healthy donors and cancer patients. Trimming shortened V by 3 bases and J by 12 bases, and 12 bases separated the two germline ends. This CDR3 has 12 residues. Germline-derived CDR1 and CDR2 are SGHAT and FQNNGV. TCRdb's copy holds only in-frame clones and misses some; the assay was immunoSEQ multiplex PCR. This table has 69,000 or so clones, roughly 93% appearing once. This chain joins TRBV11-2 and TRBJ2-1; D might be TRBD1 (5 bases). Sequencing was carried out using blood. The sequence came from a woman younger than 45 in good health. CDR3 residues: CASSFDRAGQFF. The CDR3 DNA follows: TGTGCCAGCAGCTTTGACAGAGCCGGGCAGTTCTTC.